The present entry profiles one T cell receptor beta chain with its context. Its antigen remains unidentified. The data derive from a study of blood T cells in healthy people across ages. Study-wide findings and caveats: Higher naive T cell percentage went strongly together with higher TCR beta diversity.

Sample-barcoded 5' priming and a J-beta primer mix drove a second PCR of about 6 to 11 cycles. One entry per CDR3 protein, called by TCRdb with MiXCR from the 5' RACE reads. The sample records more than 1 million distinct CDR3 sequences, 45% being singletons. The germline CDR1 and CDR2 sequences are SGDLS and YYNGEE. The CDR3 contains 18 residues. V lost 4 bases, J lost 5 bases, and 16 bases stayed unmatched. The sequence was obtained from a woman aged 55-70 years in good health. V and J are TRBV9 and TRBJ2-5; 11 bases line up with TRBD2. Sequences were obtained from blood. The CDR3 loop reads CASSLQSPGLAGGETQYF. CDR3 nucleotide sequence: TGTGCCAGCAGCCTCCAGTCCCCCGGACTAGCGGGCGGGGAGACCCAGTACTTC.